The clone carrying this T cell receptor beta chain was seen only a few times. The target antigen is unknown. The sample originates from a study of T-cell memory formation after mild COVID-19. Study overall: Clusters were largely donor specific.

This CDR3 has 15 residues. Per the germline V gene, CDR1 is DFQATT and CDR2 is SNEGSKA (reference sequence). Trimming removed 2 bases from V and 1 base from J; junction bases left unmatched: 4. TCRdb reprocessed the 5' RACE reads via MiXCR and lists one record per CDR3 protein. The data show over 10,000 distinct CDR3 sequences, about 15% seen once. General study points: Contracting CD4+ clones lay largely in CM and EM, with CD8+ ones residing in EMRA. Among clones contracting day 15 to 85, CD4/CD8 was balanced, whereas later expanders leaned CD4+.

The V and J genes are TRBV20-1 and TRBJ2-5; TRBD2 aligns across 10 bases. The receptor's source is a man in his late teens or twenties who had mild COVID-19 (a few samples of this study predate the infection). Cell type and time point are not known. Source material: PBMCs or a T cell subset sorted from them (not recorded which). CDR3 sequence (DNA): TGCAGTGCTAGACATAGCGGGGGGTTCCAAGAGACCCAGTACTTC. It codes for CSARHSGGFQETQYF.